The clone carrying this TCR beta chain was seen a handful of times. Its specificity is unknown. TCR alpha and beta CDR3 regions were amplified from RNA using iRepertoire nested multiplex PCR. Tissue mRNA or PBMC total RNA, roughly 90-400 ng, went into one-step reverse transcription and amplification. TCRdb reanalysed the multiplex PCR reads using MiXCR and keeps one entry per CDR3 protein. The data contain some 93,000 distinct CDR3 sequences, around 40% of them singletons. This sample stems from a study of glioma-infiltrating T cells. The study's findings and limits: Non-neoplastic patients had below-expected tissue-blood divergence, while all gliomas exceeded expectation. Only very few CDR3 sequences appeared in both tissue and blood.

This TCR was recovered from a human donor with low-grade glioma or glioblastoma, undergoing nonglioma brain surgery, or in good health (not recorded which). The specimen sequenced was glioma tissue, nonneoplastic brain tissue, or PBMCs (not recorded which).

CDR3 sequence reads: CSVEGGGGTEAFF. CDR3 bases: TGCAGCGTTGAAGGGGGGGGGGGCACTGAAGCTTTCTTT. This chain uses TRBV29-1 with TRBJ1-1; TRBD1 might be the D (5 bases). V lost 1 base and J lost 4, with 10 bases in between. The germline V gene encodes CDR1 SQVTM and CDR2 ANQGSEA. The length of the CDR3 is 13 residues. Drawing the rest from reference TRBV29-1 and TRBJ1-1, the complete variable domain is SAVISQKPSRDICQRGTSLTIQCQVDSQVTMMFWYRQQPGQSLTLIATANQGSEATYESGFVIDKFPISRPNLTFSTLTVSNMSPEDSSIYLCSVEGGGGTEAFFGQGTRLTVV.